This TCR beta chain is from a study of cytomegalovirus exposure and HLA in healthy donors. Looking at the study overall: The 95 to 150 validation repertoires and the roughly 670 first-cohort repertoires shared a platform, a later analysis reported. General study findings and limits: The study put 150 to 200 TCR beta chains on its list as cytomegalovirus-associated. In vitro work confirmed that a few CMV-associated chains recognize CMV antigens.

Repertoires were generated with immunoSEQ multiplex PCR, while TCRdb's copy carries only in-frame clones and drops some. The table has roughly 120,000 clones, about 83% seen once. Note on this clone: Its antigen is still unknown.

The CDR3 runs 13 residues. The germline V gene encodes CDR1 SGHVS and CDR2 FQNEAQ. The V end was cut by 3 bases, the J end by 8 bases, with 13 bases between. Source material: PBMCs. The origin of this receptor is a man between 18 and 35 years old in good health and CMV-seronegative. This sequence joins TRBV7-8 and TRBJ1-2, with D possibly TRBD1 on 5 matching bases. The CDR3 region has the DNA TGTGCCAGCAGCTTGGGGGGGTCGAGCGGCTACACCTTC. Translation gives CASSLGGSSGYTF.